What follows is one T cell receptor (beta chain) and its context. The entry originates in a study of tumor-infiltrating lymphocytes in localized non-small cell lung cancer. The germline V gene encodes CDR1 WSHSY and CDR2 SAAADI. The trim removed 5 bases at V and 8 bases at J, leaving 8 bases unmatched. This CDR3 is built from 14 residues. The repertoire was sequenced with immunoSEQ multiplex PCR; TCRdb's copy has only in-frame clones and lacks some. The sample shows under 10,000 clones, roughly 75% of them seen only once. The TCR comes from a human donor with non-small cell lung cancer. This chain links TRBV10-2 with TRBJ1-4, with 7 bases lining up with TRBD1. The sample consisted of uninvolved lung tissue not adjacent to the tumor. CDR3: CASSHGQAGEKLFF. The CDR3 DNA sequence: TGCGCCAGCAGTCATGGACAGGCGGGAGAAAAACTGTTTTTT.